Below, 23 T cell receptor beta chains from the same sample are listed, as sequenced in a study of blood T cell repertoires in COVID-19. The protocol was immunoSEQ multiplex PCR, while the TCRdb copy is restricted to in-frame clones and leaves out a portion. The table shows some 73,000 clones, with 80% to 85% occurring only once. Sequenced: peripheral blood. The receptors were gathered from a human donor in a cohort sampled during active COVID-19.

This clone was recorded once. V is TRBV19 and J is TRBJ2-5, with D tentatively TRBD1 (6 bases). This CDR3 region has 15 residues. Germline V gene sequence: CDR1 LNHDA, CDR2 SQIVND (reference sequence). V lost 4 bases and J lost 3, with 15 bases in between. CDR3 residues: CASSTSTGAKETQYF. The CDR3 DNA is TGTGCCAGTAGTACATCGACAGGAGCCAAAGAGACCCAGTACTTC.

This clone is a singleton in its sample. The gene calls are TRBV2 and TRBJ2-6; 9 bases are shared with TRBD1. The CDR3 length is 18 residues. Germline CDR1 and CDR2: SNHLY and FYNNEI. Trimming at V came to 3 bases and at J to 0 bases, leaving 6 bases not matched to a gene. CDR3 region: CASSERQGGLSGANVLTF. DNA for the CDR3: TGTGCCAGCAGTGAGCGACAGGGGGGCCTCTCTGGGGCCAACGTCCTGACTTTC.

This clone was recorded only once. This chain uses TRBV6-5 with TRBJ2-2, with a weak D call TRBD1 (6 bases). The CDR3 sequence is 15 residues long. V was trimmed by 7 bases and J by 0 bases, leaving 12 bases between them. In germline, CDR1 is MNHEY, CDR2 SVGAGI. CDR3 DNA: TGTGCCAGCAATAAGGACAGCCCGAACACCGGGGAGCTGTTTTTT. Protein product: CASNKDSPNTGELFF.

The CDR3 is CASSRGPFDPTDTQYF. The CDR3 bases are TGTGCCAGCAGCAGGGGGCCATTCGACCCCACAGATACGCAGTATTTT. The rearrangement joins TRBV5-4 to TRBJ2-3, with TRBD1 identical over 7 bases. Per germline, CDR1 SGHNT and CDR2 YYREEE (reference sequence). The V gene end was trimmed by 4 bases and the J gene end by 2 bases; junction bases not matched to a gene: 10. CDR3 size: 16 residues.

The chain couples TRBV14 to TRBJ2-7; TRBD1 is a possible D gene (5 bases). In germline, CDR1 is SGHDN, CDR2 FVKESK. The CDR3 runs 15 residues. Trimming cost V 4 bases and J 4 bases, with 17 bases left between them. DNA of the CDR3: TGTGCCAGCAGCCCACTCGTGGGTCCAGGGTACGAGCAGTACTTC. Its translation is CASSPLVGPGYEQYF.

The chain combines TRBV7-9 with TRBJ1-5; D may be TRBD1 (6 bases). The CDR3 is made up of 15 amino acids. Trimming left V 5 bases short and J 0 bases short, with 11 bases between. Germline V lookup: CDR1 SEHNR, CDR2 FQNEAQ (reference sequence). DNA of the CDR3: TGTGCCAGCAGCCCGACAGGAGATAGCAATCAGCCCCAGCATTTT. This encodes CASSPTGDSNQPQHF.

This chain joins TRBV11-3 and TRBJ2-3, with D perhaps TRBD2 (5 bases). The CDR3 covers 14 residues. Germline CDR1 is SGHNT and CDR2 is YENEEA. Trimming stripped 3 bases from V and 6 bases from J, with 13 bases between. This CDR3 reads CASSFRGPGDTQYF. The CDR3 DNA reads as TGTGCCAGCAGCTTCCGCGGGCCCGGGGATACGCAGTATTTT.

CDR3 region: CASSLGYSGQGIQETQYF. The CDR3 bases are TGTGCCAGCAGCTTGGGGTATTCAGGACAGGGTATCCAAGAGACCCAGTACTTC. This chain links TRBV5-8 with TRBJ2-5; 8 bases fit TRBD1. CDR3 size: 18 residues. The V gene's germline CDR1 is SGHTS and CDR2 YDEGEE. Trimming at V came to 0 bases and at J to 1 base, leaving 11 bases not matched to a gene.

The chain couples TRBV7-2 to TRBJ2-1; D not resolved. This CDR3 region has 16 residues. Trimming removed 6 bases from V and 5 bases from J, with 20 bases in between. Germline V gene lookup returns CDR1 SGHTA and CDR2 FQGNSA. The CDR3 DNA reads as TGTGCCAGCAGACCTAGGAGAGACGGTTTGGACAATGAGCAGTTCTTC. Amino acids: CASRPRRDGLDNEQFF.

The rearrangement links TRBV7-2 to TRBJ1-5, with 9 bases fitting TRBD1. The CDR3 consists of 15 residues. The V gene end was trimmed by 4 bases and the J gene end by 4 bases; junction bases not matched to a gene: 5. In germline, CDR1 is SGHTA, CDR2 FQGNSA. Here the CDR3 DNA reads TGTGCCAGCAGCTCCGGGACAGGGTTTAATCAGCCCCAGCATTTT. Translated: CASSSGTGFNQPQHF.

The CDR3 DNA is TGTGCCAGCAGTTACCGGAGCGGGGGGCGGGTAGATACGCAGTATTTT. Translated: CASSYRSGGRVDTQYF. This chain links TRBV6-6 with TRBJ2-3; TRBD2 aligns across 9 bases. J gave up 5 bases and V 2 bases, and 8 bases lay outside the gene matches. From germline, CDR1 is MNHNY and CDR2 SVGAGI (reference sequence). There are 16 residues in the CDR3.

The chain recombines TRBV10-2 with TRBJ2-2; 7 bases fit TRBD2. The germline gives CDR1 WSHSY, CDR2 SAAADI. Trimming removed 5 bases from V and 1 base from J; junction bases left unmatched: 1. The CDR3 has 14 amino acids. The CDR3 sequence: CASSSGVNTGELFF. Written as DNA, the CDR3 is TGCGCCAGCAGTAGCGGGGTGAACACCGGGGAGCTGTTTTTT.

The CDR3: CASSGGQQETQYF. CDR3 nucleotide sequence: TGTGCCAGCAGCGGGGGACAGCAAGAGACCCAGTACTTC. The chain carries TRBV11-1 and TRBJ2-5, with 7 bases lining up with TRBD1. There are 13 residues in the CDR3. Trimming at V came to 5 bases and at J to 2 bases, leaving 2 bases not matched to a gene. In germline, CDR1 is SGHAT, CDR2 FQDESV (reference sequence).

The genes are TRBV28 and TRBJ2-3; 8 nucleotides match TRBD1. The CDR3 covers 14 residues. V shed 3 bases, J shed 3 bases, and the junction held 2 bases outside the gene matches. Germline lookup yields CDR1 MDHEN and CDR2 SYDVKM. The CDR3 here is CASSLDRATDTQYF. The DNA of the CDR3 is TGTGCCAGCAGTTTGGACAGGGCGACAGATACGCAGTATTTT.

The chain is built from TRBV27 and TRBJ2-2; D might be TRBD2 (5 bases). Per germline, CDR1 MNHEY and CDR2 SMNVEV (reference sequence). This CDR3 contains 17 residues. Trimming removed 3 bases at V and 3 bases at J, with 17 bases between. CDR3 region: CASSFYHTGSYTGELFF. The CDR3 DNA reads TGTGCCAGCAGTTTTTATCATACGGGGTCCTACACCGGGGAGCTGTTTTTT.

This sequence joins TRBV5-1 and TRBJ1-3, with D perhaps TRBD1 (5 bases). The germline V gene encodes CDR1 SGHRS and CDR2 YFSETQ. The CDR3 sequence is 15 residues long. The germline V and J ends were trimmed by 0 bases and 6 bases, with 13 bases remaining between them. The CDR3 protein is CASSLDQGPENTIYF. Written as DNA, the CDR3 is TGCGCCAGCAGCTTGGATCAGGGTCCGGAAAACACCATATATTTT.

The rearrangement uses TRBV9 and TRBJ2-3; 8 nucleotides align to TRBD1. The CDR3 consists of 15 residues. Germline V lookup: CDR1 SGDLS, CDR2 YYNGEE. Trimming at V came to 2 bases and at J to 2 bases, leaving 4 bases not matched to a gene. As DNA, the CDR3 is TGTGCCAGCAGCGTGCAGGGGGCCCACACAGATACGCAGTATTTT. Residues: CASSVQGAHTDTQYF.

The chain joins TRBV4-3 to TRBJ1-2; D might be TRBD1 (6 bases). CDR1 and CDR2 from the germline V gene are LGHNA and YSLEER. With 1 base removed from V and 6 bases from J, the gap between germline ends came to 18 bases. The CDR3 contains 16 residues. The CDR3 DNA reads as TGCGCCAGCAGCCAAGGTGAAGGGATAGGGGGACATGGCTACACCTTC. Its protein is CASSQGEGIGGHGYTF.

The chain combines TRBV28 with TRBJ1-5, with TRBD1 as a possible D gene (6 bases). The CDR3 covers 18 residues. CDR1 MDHEN and CDR2 SYDVKM come from the germline V gene. V dropped 6 bases and J dropped 0 bases, with 21 bases sitting between them. The CDR3 region has the DNA TGTGCCAGCAGGACAGGTTGGGGCGGAGAGTATAGCAATCAGCCCCAGCATTTT. Translating gives CASRTGWGGEYSNQPQHF.

CDR3 amino acids: CASSGILGSLEAGELFF. In DNA form, the CDR3 reads TGTGCCAGCAGCGGAATATTGGGCAGCCTTGAAGCCGGGGAGCTGTTTTTT. This chain uses TRBV7-9 with TRBJ2-2, with D unclear. The CDR3 totals 17 residues. V was cut by 5 bases and J by 6 bases, with 22 bases left in between. Germline V gene data show CDR1 as SEHNR and CDR2 as FQNEAQ (reference sequence).

The rearrangement uses TRBV6-5 and TRBJ1-2; TRBD1 might be the D (6 bases). This CDR3 spans 14 amino acids. Germline loops: CDR1 MNHEY, CDR2 SVGAGI. V lost 6 bases and J 1 base, leaving 12 bases between the germline ends. The CDR3 nucleotides read TGTGCCAGCAGCCCCCAACAGGGTAACTATGGCTACACCTTC. Its protein is CASSPQQGNYGYTF.

J is TRBJ1-1 and V is TRBV18; 8 bases match TRBD1. The CDR3 has 13 residues. V lost 6 bases and J lost 2; bases outside the gene matches: 2. The V gene's germline CDR1 is KGHSH and CDR2 LQKENI. CDR3 sequence reads: CASSGQGNTEAFF. The CDR3 DNA sequence: TGTGCCAGCTCCGGACAGGGCAACACTGAAGCTTTCTTT.

The rearrangement links TRBV28 to TRBJ1-4, with D maybe TRBD1 (5 bases). Germline V gives CDR1 MDHEN, CDR2 SYDVKM. This CDR3 comprises 14 residues. V was shortened by 3 bases and J by 7 bases, with 12 bases between the two germline ends. The CDR3 DNA reads TGTGCCAGCAGTTTGGGAGGGACGGTTGAAAAACTGTTTTTT. This codes for CASSLGGTVEKLFF.